One and the same sample provided the 11 T cell receptor beta chains below, sequenced in a study of siplizumab effects on memory and regulatory T cells. Clones were sequenced by immunoSEQ multiplex PCR, and TCRdb holds only the in-frame ones, with some missing. The data show about 100,000 clones, 85% to 95% seen once. Source material: Tregs sorted from blood. These receptors were collected from a human donor in good health.

This rearrangement joins TRBV13 to TRBJ1-1; D uncertain. CDR1 is PRHDT, CDR2 FYEKMQ, per germline (reference sequence). Trimming pared 3 bases from V and 6 bases from J, leaving 11 bases between. This CDR3 comprises 13 residues. In DNA, the CDR3 is TGTGCCAGCAGCTTTCGACTTACCGCTGAAGCTTTCTTT. It yields the protein CASSFRLTAEAFF. Using reference TRBV13 and TRBJ1-1 for the parts outside the CDR3, the full variable domain is AAGVIQSPRHLIKEKRETATLKCYPIPRHDTVYWYQQGPGQDPQFLISFYEKMQSDKGSIPDRFSAQQFSDYHSELNMSSLELGDSALYFCASSFRLTAEAFFGQGTRLTVV.

The J gene is TRBJ1-1, the V gene TRBV7-3; TRBD1 matches 9 bases. The junction had 4 bases not matched to a gene; V was cut back by 0 bases and J by 5 bases. CDR3 size: 15 residues. Germline V gene lookup returns CDR1 SGHTA and CDR2 FQGTGA. CDR3 nucleotides: TGTGCCAGCAGCTTAACGGGACAGGGAGGGACTGAAGCTTTCTTT. This codes for CASSLTGQGGTEAFF.

The genes are TRBV5-6 and TRBJ2-3; D may be TRBD2 (5 bases). The CDR3 totals 14 residues. CDR1 SGHDT and CDR2 YYEEEE come from the germline V gene. Trimming stripped 3 bases from V and 2 bases from J, with 10 bases between. The DNA for the CDR3 is TGTGCCAGCAGCTCACTAGTTGCCACAGATACGCAGTATTTT. It specifies CASSSLVATDTQYF.

V and J are TRBV5-1 and TRBJ1-1; D uncertain. The CDR3 has 15 amino acids. The V gene lost 0 bases and the J gene lost 8 bases, with 17 bases spanning the gap. The germline CDR1 and CDR2 sequences are SGHRS and YFSETQ. This chain's CDR3 is CASSLDLIYKGEAFF. CDR3 DNA: TGCGCCAGCAGCTTGGACTTGATTTACAAAGGCGAAGCTTTCTTT.

The chain carries TRBV5-4 and TRBJ2-6; D is uncertain. Trimming stripped 2 bases from V and 0 bases from J, with 3 bases between. Germline V CDR1 and CDR2: SGHNT, YYREEE (reference sequence). This CDR3 is built from 14 residues. CDR3 sequence: CASSLISGANVLTF. Here the CDR3 DNA reads TGTGCCAGCAGCTTAATCTCTGGGGCCAACGTCCTGACTTTC.

J is TRBJ1-2 and V is TRBV25-1; unclear D gene. Germline CDR1 reads MGHDK; CDR2 reads SYGVNS. The CDR3 has 11 amino acids. The germline V and J ends were trimmed by 2 bases and 7 bases, with 5 bases remaining between them. The CDR3 DNA is TGTGCCAGCAGTGAAGGTCGTGGCTACACCTTC. Translation: CASSEGRGYTF.

This chain connects TRBV2 to TRBJ2-1; TRBD2 agrees at 7 bases. CDR3 length: 14 amino acids. With V trimmed by 5 bases and J by 8 bases, 9 bases remained unmatched. CDR1 is SNHLY, CDR2 FYNNEI, per germline. The CDR3 is CASSLETSPDEQFF. CDR3 DNA: TGTGCCAGCAGTTTAGAGACTAGCCCCGATGAGCAGTTCTTC.

The chain recombines TRBV11-2 with TRBJ2-3; TRBD2 agrees at 11 bases. V dropped 4 bases and J dropped 0; count of bases not matched to a gene: 0. Germline V CDR1 and CDR2: SGHAT, FQNNGV. The CDR3 covers 15 residues. The CDR3 coding sequence is TGTGCCAGCAGCTCTAGCGGGAGGAGCACAGATACGCAGTATTTT. Translated: CASSSSGRSTDTQYF.

This clone has just one count. The gene calls are TRBV28 and TRBJ2-3; 10 bases are shared with TRBD2. The CDR3 spans 17 residues. V lost 6 bases and J lost 0; bases outside the gene matches: 9. From germline, CDR1 is MDHEN and CDR2 SYDVKM. For the CDR3, the DNA is TGTGCCAGCAGCCCCTGGCGTAGCGGGAGGAGCACAGATACGCAGTATTTT. Translated: CASSPWRSGRSTDTQYF.

The chain couples TRBV5-1 to TRBJ1-4; D unclear. The germline gives CDR1 SGHRS, CDR2 YFSETQ. Trimming took off 3 bases at V and 0 bases at J, with 9 bases between the two ends. CDR3 length: 15 amino acids. The CDR3 DNA reads as TGCGCCAGCAGCTCGAAAATTGCAACTAATGAAAAACTGTTTTTT. Translated: CASSSKIATNEKLFF.

The chain combines TRBV5-5 with TRBJ2-7; the D gene is possibly TRBD1 (6 bases). Per germline, CDR1 SGHKS and CDR2 YYEKEE (reference sequence). The CDR3 loop spans 16 amino acids. V was clipped by 4 bases and J by 3 bases, with 20 bases between them. DNA for the CDR3: TGTGCCAGCAGCCCCTCAACAGGCCAGGGGCGCTACGAGCAGTACTTC. Residues: CASSPSTGQGRYEQYF.